These 29 T cell receptor beta chains came from one sample sequenced in a study of radiotherapy plus CTLA-4 blockade in lung cancer. The data were produced by immunoSEQ multiplex PCR, yet TCRdb's version contains in-frame clones alone and is incomplete. The table shows about 60,000 clones, with over 65% occurring only once. The sample in question was peripheral blood, obtained from a patient treated with radiotherapy plus ipilimumab. Receptors originate from a human donor with non-small cell lung cancer who had a partial response to radiotherapy plus ipilimumab.

CDR3 DNA: TGTGCCAGCAGCTCGCCCCGGGACAGGGGGCTTCTGCGGAACACTGAAGCTTTCTTT. Protein sequence: CASSSPRDRGLLRNTEAFF. The V gene is TRBV7-2, the J gene TRBJ1-1; 12 bases are a match to TRBD1. Unmatched junction bases numbered 13, after V lost 4 bases and J lost 1 base. The V gene's germline CDR1 is SGHTA and CDR2 FQGNSA. The CDR3 length is 19 residues.

V and J are TRBV6-5 and TRBJ1-2, with D possibly TRBD1 on 5 matching bases. Germline CDR1 and CDR2: MNHEY and SVGAGI. V lost 0 bases and J 2 bases, leaving 7 bases between the germline ends. The CDR3 totals 14 residues. CDR3 loop: CASSYSEGNYGYTF. CDR3 sequence (DNA): TGTGCCAGCAGTTACTCGGAGGGGAACTATGGCTACACCTTC.

This chain joins TRBV11-3 and TRBJ1-2; 9 nucleotides line up with TRBD1. V trimming: 5 bases; J trimming: 6 bases; junction bases outside the gene matches: 10. CDR3 length: 15 residues. Germline loops: CDR1 SGHNT, CDR2 YENEEA. The CDR3 loop is CASSPSGTGPNGYTF. CDR3 nucleotides: TGTGCCAGCAGCCCCTCCGGGACAGGGCCAAATGGCTACACCTTC.

The J gene is TRBJ2-7, the V gene TRBV6-1; the D gene is possibly TRBD2 (5 bases). Trimming stripped 4 bases from V and 0 bases from J, with 10 bases between. In germline, CDR1 is MNHNS, CDR2 SASEGT. This CDR3 spans 14 amino acids. The CDR3 nucleotides read TGTGCCAGCAGTGTGCGTAGCGACTCCTACGAGCAGTACTTC. Protein product: CASSVRSDSYEQYF.

The chain recombines TRBV11-3 with TRBJ2-1; TRBD2 matches 8 bases. CDR3 length equals 16 residues. J was trimmed by 0 bases and V by 5 bases; bases with no gene match: 6. Germline CDR1 SGHNT, CDR2 YENEEA. The CDR3 protein is CASSNSGASSYNEQFF. The CDR3 nucleotides read TGTGCCAGCAGCAATAGCGGGGCCTCCTCCTACAATGAGCAGTTCTTC.

This CDR3 reads CASSLGTGQNTIYF. The CDR3 DNA reads TGTGCCAGCAGCCTCGGGACAGGTCAAAACACCATATATTTT. The chain combines TRBV5-6 with TRBJ1-3; the match to TRBD1 covers 8 bases. CDR1 and CDR2 from the germline V gene are SGHDT and YYEEEE. CDR3 length equals 14 residues. V gave up 4 bases and J gave up 6 bases; unmatched junction bases: 6.

This clone qualifies as medium-sized. The chain is built from TRBV4-3 and TRBJ2-7, with D uncertain. Per germline, CDR1 LGHNA and CDR2 YSLEER. V was cut by 0 bases and J by 3 bases, with 12 bases left in between. This CDR3 region has 15 residues. The CDR3 DNA sequence: TGCGCCAGCAGCCAAGATCGGTCAACCCTCTACGAGCAGTACTTC. Protein: CASSQDRSTLYEQYF.

The CDR3 region has the DNA TGTGCCAGCAATCCACCGGGACAGGGGGTTCGGGAGACCCAGTACTTC. As protein: CASNPPGQGVRETQYF. The chain links TRBV28 to TRBJ2-5, with 11 bases matching TRBD1. Trimming took 7 bases from V and 5 from J; bases not matched to a gene: 12. This CDR3 has 16 amino acids. The germline gives CDR1 MDHEN, CDR2 SYDVKM.

This sequence joins TRBV29-1 and TRBJ1-1; 7 bases are shared with TRBD1. From germline, CDR1 is SQVTM and CDR2 ANQGSEA. CDR3 length: 12 amino acids. V lost 6 bases and J lost 1; bases outside the gene matches: 2. The CDR3 DNA follows: TGCAGCGTCGGGACAGCGAACACTGAAGCTTTCTTT. Its protein product is CSVGTANTEAFF.

Here the CDR3 reads CATVGGASDTQYF. CDR3 coding DNA: TGTGCTACAGTAGGGGGGGCCTCAGATACGCAGTATTTT. The rearrangement links TRBV10-3 to TRBJ2-3; D might be TRBD2 (7 bases). Germline V gene sequence: CDR1 ENHRY, CDR2 SYGVKD. The CDR3 loop spans 13 amino acids.

This clone has a single count. The chain links TRBV27 to TRBJ1-2; 9 bases fit TRBD1. CDR3 length: 15 residues. CDR1 and CDR2 (germline): MNHEY, SMNVEV (reference sequence). V shed 6 bases and J 3 bases; nucleotides not matched to a gene: 8. CDR3 sequence reads: CASSRGTGRDYGYTF. The CDR3 DNA reads TGTGCCAGCAGCCGTGGGACAGGGAGGGACTATGGCTACACCTTC.

This chain connects TRBV6-1 to TRBJ1-5; 8 bases are shared with TRBD1. The CDR3 covers 14 residues. Germline assignment: CDR1 MNHNS and CDR2 SASEGT. V gave up 5 bases and J gave up 7 bases; unmatched junction bases: 7. In DNA form, the CDR3 reads TGTGCCAGCAGTCAGCCAGGGGGCTGGCAGCCCCAGCATTTT. Translating it yields CASSQPGGWQPQHF.

The genes are TRBV9 and TRBJ1-2, with D possibly being TRBD1 (6 bases). Germline V CDR1 and CDR2: SGDLS, YYNGEE. V was trimmed by 4 bases and J by 2 bases, leaving 12 bases between them. This CDR3 has 14 amino acids. CDR3 in DNA: TGTGCCAGCAGCCCCGCGGGGGGCAACTATGGCTACACCTTC. It codes for CASSPAGGNYGYTF.

This clone was recorded once. This chain connects TRBV5-6 to TRBJ1-5; D is perhaps TRBD1 (6 bases). Trimming cost V 5 bases and J 2 bases, with 17 bases left between them. CDR1 and CDR2 from the germline V gene are SGHDT and YYEEEE. CDR3 length: 16 amino acids. In DNA, the CDR3 is TGTGCCAGCAGTTTAAACAGGGTCTCGGGCAATCAGCCCCAGCATTTT. Encoded protein: CASSLNRVSGNQPQHF.

V and J are TRBV15 and TRBJ1-2, with 11 bases that match TRBD1. Germline loops: CDR1 LNHNV, CDR2 YYDKDF (reference sequence). V lost 0 bases to trimming and J lost 4 bases; unmatched junction nucleotides: 7. This CDR3 is built from 17 residues. The CDR3: CATSRDGQGASAYGYTF. The CDR3 DNA reads TGTGCCACCAGCAGAGACGGACAGGGGGCGTCCGCCTATGGCTACACCTTC.

V and J are TRBV6-1 and TRBJ1-5; TRBD1 is a possible D gene (5 bases). The V end lost 0 bases, the J end lost 7 bases, and 13 bases lay between the germline ends. Germline V CDR1 and CDR2: MNHNS, SASEGT. This CDR3 has 15 residues. The CDR3 coding sequence is TGTGCCAGCAGTGAAGCGCGTGGAAGGGGACAGCCCCAGCATTTT. This sequence encodes CASSEARGRGQPQHF.

This chain connects TRBV6-6 to TRBJ1-5, with D tentatively TRBD1 (6 bases). This CDR3 has 15 residues. V was trimmed by 5 bases and J by 2 bases, leaving 13 bases between them. Germline V gives CDR1 MNHNY, CDR2 SVGAGI (reference sequence). CDR3 sequence: CASSTSGQRNQPQHF. The CDR3, as DNA: TGTGCCAGCAGTACCTCGGGACAACGCAATCAGCCCCAGCATTTT.

The chain carries TRBV19 and TRBJ1-1; a weak D match, TRBD1 (6 bases). CDR3 length equals 15 residues. Germline V gene data show CDR1 as LNHDA and CDR2 as SQIVND (reference sequence). With 1 base removed from V and 5 bases from J, the gap between germline ends came to 14 bases. The CDR3 nucleotides are TGTGCCAGTAGTATAGGTGCAGGGGTAGGGACTGAAGCTTTCTTT. As protein: CASSIGAGVGTEAFF.

V gene TRBV11-2 combines with J gene TRBJ1-5, with TRBD1 as a possible D gene (5 bases). The CDR3 loop spans 13 amino acids. V dropped 5 bases and J dropped 4 bases, with 9 bases sitting between them. Looked up from germline, CDR1 is SGHAT and CDR2 is FQNNGV. The CDR3 DNA follows: TGTGCCAGCAGCCAGGGATTTAATCAGCCCCAGCATTTT. This sequence encodes CASSQGFNQPQHF.

The chain couples TRBV7-3 to TRBJ1-1, with D possibly matching TRBD1 (6 bases). Looked up from germline, CDR1 is SGHTA and CDR2 is FQGTGA. The CDR3 is 14 residues long. The ends were cut back, 5 bases at V and 5 bases at J, with 15 bases in the middle. The CDR3 sequence is CASSLQSQGTEAFF. CDR3 DNA sequence: TGTGCCAGCAGCCTCCAGTCCCAGGGGACTGAAGCTTTCTTT.

The chain employs TRBV19 and TRBJ2-5, with TRBD2 as a possible D gene (5 bases). CDR3 size: 14 residues. CDR1 is LNHDA, CDR2 SQIVND, per germline (reference sequence). V shed 6 bases and J shed 2 bases, with 13 bases lying between them. The CDR3 region has the DNA TGTGCCAGTAGCGCAGCCGGGAAACAAGAGACCCAGTACTTC. Amino acids: CASSAAGKQETQYF.

The chain joins TRBV9 to TRBJ1-1, with 9 bases aligning to TRBD1. V was pared by 1 base and J by 4 bases, with 5 bases of the junction left unmatched. From germline, CDR1 is SGDLS and CDR2 YYNGEE. CDR3 length: 15 residues. This chain's CDR3 is CASSVSQGATTEAFF. The CDR3 nucleotides read TGTGCCAGCAGCGTATCACAGGGGGCGACCACTGAAGCTTTCTTT.

V gene TRBV2 combines with J gene TRBJ2-1; D remains unclear. Germline V CDR1 and CDR2: SNHLY, FYNNEI. V was pared by 3 bases and J by 3 bases, with 6 bases between. CDR3 length: 13 amino acids. The CDR3 nucleotides are TGTGCCAGCAGTGACGACTTCTACAATGAGCAGTTCTTC. Protein: CASSDDFYNEQFF.

The chain recombines TRBV19 with TRBJ2-2; D perhaps matches TRBD1 (6 bases). The CDR3 is 13 residues long. Germline V lookup: CDR1 LNHDA, CDR2 SQIVND (reference sequence). Between the trimmed V and J ends, which lost 11 bases and 0 bases, there was a span of 10 bases. The CDR3: CAGGSTNTGELFF. The CDR3 DNA follows: TGTGCCGGGGGCAGCACGAACACCGGGGAGCTGTTTTTT.

This clone showed up just a few times. Written as DNA, the CDR3 is TGTGCCAGCAGCTTGGCGGGCGGGACAGATACGCAGTATTTT. Residues: CASSLAGGTDTQYF. This chain uses TRBV7-9 with TRBJ2-3, with a possible D match to TRBD2 (5 bases). V gave up 3 bases and J gave up 3 bases, with 10 bases separating them. CDR1 is SEHNR, CDR2 FQNEAQ, per germline (reference sequence). This CDR3 contains 14 residues.

The chain uses TRBV9 and TRBJ2-3, with a weak D call TRBD2 (5 bases). This CDR3 contains 18 residues. Germline V gene data show CDR1 as SGDLS and CDR2 as YYNGEE. Trimming cost V 0 bases and J 1 base, with 18 bases left between them. The CDR3 loop reads CASSVASGRAGGTDTQYF. As DNA, the CDR3 is TGTGCCAGCAGCGTAGCTTCAGGTCGTGCGGGCGGCACAGATACGCAGTATTTT.

The chain couples TRBV6-6 to TRBJ2-5; 11 bases are shared with TRBD1. CDR3 length: 14 residues. J was trimmed by 4 bases and V by 7 bases; bases with no gene match: 5. The V gene's germline CDR1 is MNHNY and CDR2 SVGAGI (reference sequence). In nucleotides, the CDR3 is TGTGCCAGCACCGGACAGGGGGCTGGAGAGACCCAGTACTTC. Amino acid sequence: CASTGQGAGETQYF.

The sample holds one count of this clone. V gene TRBV5-1 combines with J gene TRBJ2-5, with D perhaps matching TRBD1 (6 bases). The CDR3 sequence is 13 residues long. The germline CDR1 and CDR2 sequences are SGHRS and YFSETQ. V was clipped by 5 bases and J by 3 bases, with 11 bases between them. CDR3: CASRRGTEETQYF. In DNA, the CDR3 is TGCGCCAGCAGGAGGGGGACGGAAGAGACCCAGTACTTC.

The V gene is TRBV27, the J gene TRBJ1-6, with TRBD1 as a possible D gene (5 bases). Germline V gives CDR1 MNHEY, CDR2 SMNVEV (reference sequence). The CDR3 covers 13 residues. V shed 3 bases and J shed 9 bases, with 9 bases lying between them. CDR3 nucleotide sequence: TGTGCCAGCAGTTTGGAGGGGTCTTCACCCCTCCACTTT. This gives the protein CASSLEGSSPLHF.